This T cell receptor beta chain originates from a study of T-cell reconstitution after alpha-beta-depleted transplantation in children. The study, taken as a whole, reports: A year post-transplant, T-cell counts and diversity derived mostly from newly produced T cells. TCRbeta diversity was high at day 60 in some patients (a result of surviving recipient T cells and thymic progenitors). Reportedly, roughly two months post-transplant, alpha-beta T cells arose from several hundred expanded graft clones.

Unique molecular identifiers were incorporated during preparation of the TCRbeta library. TCRdb processed the PCR reads anew with MiXCR; each CDR3 protein has one entry. The sample yields some 110,000 distinct CDR3 sequences, 10% seen once. The CDR3 has 18 residues. Germline CDR1 reads LGHNA; CDR2 reads YNFKEQ. V lost 0 bases to trimming and J lost 0 bases, with 15 bases between them. Note on this clonotype: Antigen: not known.

The V and J genes are TRBV4-2 and TRBJ2-4; weak D call: TRBD2 (6 bases). Here the sequenced sample was PBMCs, taken before TCRalphabeta/CD19-depleted stem cell transplant. The receptor's source is a boy aged 2 to 10 with acute lymphoblastic leukemia, due to receive a stem cell transplant. CDR3 sequence: CASSQDEGRDLAKNIQYF. CDR3 nucleotide sequence: TGTGCCAGCAGCCAAGATGAGGGGCGGGATCTAGCCAAAAACATTCAGTACTTC.